This passage covers 20 T cell receptor beta chains from one sample sequenced in a study of cytotoxic CD8 clonotypes in ibrutinib-treated CLL. Generated by immunoSEQ multiplex PCR, the TCRdb table keeps only in-frame clones and is missing some. Here the sample spans 20,000 to 30,000 clones, about four fifths being singletons. The specimen comprised PBMCs, sampled before ibrutinib treatment. The receptors shown here come from a human donor with chronic lymphocytic leukemia.

J is TRBJ2-1 and V is TRBV5-6; 12 positions agree with TRBD2. Germline loops: CDR1 SGHDT, CDR2 YYEEEE. The V gene end was trimmed by 0 bases and the J gene end by 5 bases; junction bases not matched to a gene: 6. The CDR3 runs 17 residues. The CDR3 reads CASSLGLAGGLNNEQFF. Here the CDR3 DNA reads TGTGCCAGCAGCTTGGGTCTAGCGGGAGGGCTCAACAATGAGCAGTTCTTC.

This clone occurred once. V and J are TRBV5-5 and TRBJ2-3, with D maybe TRBD2 (6 bases). The CDR3 has 15 residues. The V gene lost 0 bases and the J gene lost 4 bases, with 12 bases spanning the gap. Germline assignment: CDR1 SGHKS and CDR2 YYEKEE (reference sequence). Here the CDR3 DNA reads TGTGCCAGCAGCTTGGATGGTGCTAGCGCAGATACGCAGTATTTT. Amino acid sequence: CASSLDGASADTQYF.

The chain combines TRBV6-1 with TRBJ2-7; no firm D call. The CDR3 is made up of 14 amino acids. The V gene lost 9 bases and the J gene lost 2 bases, with 17 bases spanning the gap. CDR1 and CDR2 (germline): MNHNS, SASEGT. The CDR3 sequence: CASLGLSLPYEQYF. In nucleotides, the CDR3 is TGTGCCAGTTTAGGGCTTTCCCTTCCCTACGAGCAGTACTTC.

CDR3 amino acids: CASSGRTGKNQPQHF. CDR3 sequence (DNA): TGTGCCAGCAGCGGTCGGACAGGCAAAAATCAGCCCCAGCATTTT. The rearrangement links TRBV21-1 to TRBJ1-5; the D segment call TRBD1 is taken from the table without a DNA check. TRBV21-1 is a pseudogene segment. This CDR3 region has 15 residues.

V is TRBV19 and J is TRBJ1-5; TRBD1 aligns across 8 bases. CDR1 and CDR2 from the germline V gene are LNHDA and SQIVND (reference sequence). V lost 3 bases, J lost 0 bases, and 1 base stayed unmatched. CDR3 length: 15 amino acids. The CDR3 sequence: CASSIQGASNQPQHF. The CDR3, as DNA: TGTGCCAGTAGTATCCAGGGGGCTAGCAATCAGCCCCAGCATTTT.

The chain links TRBV9 to TRBJ1-5, with D unclear. Per germline, CDR1 SGDLS and CDR2 YYNGEE. CDR3 length: 13 residues. The V and J ends lost 2 bases and 7 bases respectively, with 10 bases between them. The CDR3 spells CASSVGPWQPQHF. CDR3 nucleotides: TGTGCCAGCAGCGTGGGCCCCTGGCAGCCCCAGCATTTT. Supplemented by reference TRBV9 and TRBJ1-5, the full variable domain reads DSGVTQTPKHLITATGQRVTLRCSPRSGDLSVYWYQQSLDQGLQFLIQYYNGEERAKGNILERFSAQQFPDLHSELNLSSLELGDSALYFCASSVGPWQPQHFGDGTRLSIL.

This chain uses TRBV29-1 with TRBJ2-1; 8 bases are a match to TRBD1. Germline V gene lookup returns CDR1 SQVTM and CDR2 ANQGSEA. The J segment lost 8 bases and the V segment lost 3 bases, leaving 6 bases of the junction unmatched. CDR3 length: 13 amino acids. CDR3 residues: CSVEGTGGYEQFF. The CDR3 bases are TGCAGCGTTGAGGGTACAGGGGGTTATGAGCAGTTCTTC.

This clone was detected only a few times. The chain carries TRBV7-6 and TRBJ2-5; D is undetermined. CDR3 length equals 14 residues. Trimming took off 2 bases at V and 6 bases at J, with 13 bases between the two ends. Germline assignment: CDR1 SGHVS and CDR2 FNYEAQ. The CDR3 loop is CASSLTQTPQTQYF. CDR3 DNA: TGTGCCAGCAGCTTAACGCAGACTCCGCAGACCCAGTACTTC.

This chain joins TRBV30 and TRBJ1-5; tentative D call: TRBD1 (5 bases). The CDR3 extends over 13 amino acids. The germline V gene encodes CDR1 GTSNPN and CDR2 SVGIG (reference sequence). The V end was cut by 1 base, the J end by 4 bases, with 8 bases between. CDR3 loop: CAWSGGGNQPQHF. Written as DNA, the CDR3 is TGTGCCTGGAGTGGCGGGGGAAATCAGCCCCAGCATTTT.

The V call is TRBV11-2, the J call TRBJ2-1; D unclear. Trimming took off 1 base at V and 0 bases at J, with 7 bases between the two ends. The CDR3 is 15 amino acids. Germline-derived CDR1 and CDR2 are SGHAT and FQNNGV. CDR3 coding DNA: TGTGCCAGCAGCTTAGCGATGAGCTCCTACAATGAGCAGTTCTTC. It codes for CASSLAMSSYNEQFF.

The chain uses TRBV4-1 and TRBJ1-5, with D possibly matching TRBD1 (5 bases). With 4 bases removed from V and 1 base from J, the gap between germline ends came to 14 bases. Germline lookup yields CDR1 MGHRA and CDR2 YSYEKL. There are 16 residues in the CDR3. The CDR3 DNA is TGCGCCAGCAGCCCCATCGCGGGGGGGAGCAATCAGCCCCAGCATTTT. Translating it yields CASSPIAGGSNQPQHF.

This chain joins TRBV6-5 and TRBJ2-3; D unresolved. Trimming stripped 6 bases from V and 1 base from J, with 5 bases between. CDR3 length: 12 residues. Germline assignment: CDR1 MNHEY and CDR2 SVGAGI. The CDR3 nucleotides are TGTGCCAGCAGCCCTGGCACAGATACGCAGTATTTT. Encoded protein: CASSPGTDTQYF.

The V call is TRBV28, the J call TRBJ1-1; D not certain. This CDR3 spans 14 amino acids. The germline V gene has CDR1 MDHEN and CDR2 SYDVKM. The V end was cut by 0 bases, the J end by 4 bases, with 9 bases between. This CDR3 is CASSLWSYRTEAFF. CDR3 sequence (DNA): TGTGCCAGCAGTTTATGGTCTTATCGCACTGAAGCTTTCTTT.

This clone was recorded once. The chain recombines TRBV10-3 with TRBJ1-1; 7 bases match TRBD1. The germline gives CDR1 ENHRY, CDR2 SYGVKD. The CDR3 is 14 amino acids. V dropped 2 bases and J dropped 4; count of bases not matched to a gene: 4. The DNA of the CDR3 is TGTGCCATCAGTGAGAAGGCAGGGGGCACTGAAGCTTTCTTT. Translating it yields CAISEKAGGTEAFF.

The gene calls are TRBV5-5 and TRBJ2-7; TRBD1 agrees at 8 bases. Per the germline V gene, CDR1 is SGHKS and CDR2 is YYEKEE (reference sequence). The CDR3 is 15 amino acids. Unmatched junction bases numbered 4, after V lost 0 bases and J lost 2 bases. DNA for the CDR3: TGTGCCAGCAGCTTGGGACAGGGGCCAACCTACGAGCAGTACTTC. Protein: CASSLGQGPTYEQYF. Filled out from reference TRBV5-5 and TRBJ2-7, the complete variable domain reads DAGVTQSPTHLIKTRGQQVTLRCSPISGHKSVSWYQQVLGQGPQFIFQYYEKEERGRGNFPDRFSARQFPNYSSELNVNALLLGDSALYLCASSLGQGPTYEQYFGPGTRLTVT.

The rearrangement uses TRBV10-2 and TRBJ2-2, with D maybe TRBD1 (5 bases). The CDR3 loop spans 15 amino acids. Germline CDR1 is WSHSY and CDR2 is SAAADI. The V end lost 4 bases, the J end lost 6 bases, and 15 bases lay between the germline ends. The CDR3 reads CASSVAGYLPGELFF. The CDR3 DNA sequence: TGCGCCAGCAGTGTAGCAGGGTATCTTCCCGGGGAGCTGTTTTTT.

This clone was observed once. This rearrangement joins TRBV7-6 to TRBJ2-5, with 12 bases identical to TRBD2. From germline, CDR1 is SGHVS and CDR2 FNYEAQ. V lost 5 bases, J lost 1 base, and 8 bases stayed unmatched. The CDR3 is 17 residues long. This chain's CDR3 is CASSSRTSGNSQETQYF. For the CDR3, the DNA is TGTGCCAGCAGCAGCCGGACTAGCGGGAACTCCCAAGAGACCCAGTACTTC.

The rearrangement uses TRBV6-6 and TRBJ1-3; D is perhaps TRBD1 (6 bases). Germline CDR1 MNHNY, CDR2 SVGAGI (reference sequence). V was shortened by 5 bases and J by 7 bases, with 15 bases between the two germline ends. There are 14 residues in the CDR3. The CDR3 region is CASSRDTVTNTIYF. The CDR3 DNA sequence: TGTGCCAGCAGTCGGGACACCGTCACCAACACCATATATTTT.

This clone was picked up one time. The gene calls are TRBV4-3 and TRBJ2-4; 8 nucleotides align to TRBD2. Trimming removed 0 bases from V and 4 bases from J; junction bases left unmatched: 17. This CDR3 is 20 amino acids long. Germline V gene data show CDR1 as LGHNA and CDR2 as YSLEER. The CDR3, as DNA: TGCGCCAGCAGCCAAGATACTGGCGGGAGGCCGGGGCGTCAAAAAAACATTCAGTACTTC. Translation gives CASSQDTGGRPGRQKNIQYF.

This clone was counted only a few times. The rearrangement joins TRBV11-3 to TRBJ2-7; 8 nucleotides match TRBD2. Trimming took 5 bases from V and 4 from J; bases not matched to a gene: 7. CDR1 is SGHNT and CDR2 is YENEEA in the germline V gene. This CDR3 spans 14 amino acids. CDR3 nucleotides: TGTGCCAGCAGCGAAGGGACTAGTGGGTACGAGCAGTACTTC. Translation: CASSEGTSGYEQYF.